These 7 T cell receptor beta chains originate from one sample sequenced in a study of PD-1 blockade in classical Hodgkin lymphoma. TCRdb keeps only in-frame clones here, not all; method: immunoSEQ multiplex PCR. In the table there are fewer than 40,000 clones, about 80% of which are singletons. Time point noted: cycle 4 day 1 (C4D1), after 5 to 7 weeks of nivolumab. Each patient experienced a relapse that followed autologous stem cell transplantation, and brentuximab vedotin exposure varied. Using magnetic negative selection, the CD4+ T cells were separated out of thawed PBMCs. Sequenced here: CD4+ T cells from blood, sampled before the fourth cycle of nivolumab. Source of these receptors: a human donor with classical Hodgkin lymphoma.

The J gene is TRBJ2-7, the V gene TRBV13; 15 bases map to TRBD2. The germline gives CDR1 PRHDT, CDR2 FYEKMQ (reference sequence). The CDR3 length is 17 residues. V dropped 6 bases and J dropped 1; count of bases not matched to a gene: 7. The CDR3 protein is CASRGLAGGKRSYEQYF. The CDR3 DNA sequence: TGTGCCAGCAGAGGACTAGCGGGGGGGAAGAGGTCCTACGAGCAGTACTTC.

The genes are TRBV10-1 and TRBJ2-7; D may match TRBD1 or TRBD2 (6 bases each). The CDR3 loop spans 18 amino acids. Looked up from germline, CDR1 is WNHNN and CDR2 is SYGVQD (reference sequence). The CDR3: CAIISGTGDRGPTYEQYF. CDR3 coding DNA: TGCGCGATTATTTCCGGGACGGGGGACCGGGGGCCGACCTACGAGCAGTACTTC.

The rearrangement uses TRBV5-1 and TRBJ2-7; D remains unclear. Germline CDR1 is SGHRS and CDR2 is YFSETQ. The CDR3 runs to 13 residues. V lost 1 base to trimming and J lost 2 bases, with 7 bases between them. CDR3 bases: TGCGCCAGCAGCTTGTCCGGGCCCTACGAGCAGTACTTC. It codes for CASSLSGPYEQYF.

J is TRBJ2-7 and V is TRBV11-3; 13 bases line up with TRBD2. Per germline, CDR1 SGHNT and CDR2 YENEEA. The CDR3 runs 15 residues. The V gene end was trimmed by 5 bases and the J gene end by 7 bases; junction bases not matched to a gene: 8. The CDR3 is CASSQGTSGVGEQYF. In DNA form, the CDR3 reads TGTGCCAGCAGCCAGGGGACTAGCGGGGTAGGAGAGCAGTACTTC.

The chain joins TRBV18 to TRBJ2-4; 8 bases align to TRBD1. The CDR3 covers 17 residues. Germline V gene lookup returns CDR1 KGHSH and CDR2 LQKENI. V gave up 3 bases and J gave up 4 bases; unmatched junction bases: 11. The CDR3 loop reads CASSPQSPGQGKNIQYF. The CDR3 nucleotides read TGTGCCAGCTCACCCCAATCCCCCGGACAGGGTAAAAACATTCAGTACTTC. The entire variable domain, with the rest obtained from reference TRBV18 and TRBJ2-4, is as follows: NAGVMQNPRHLVRRRGQEARLRCSPMKGHSHVYWYRQLPEEGLKFMVYLQKENIIDESGMPKERFSAEFPKEGPSILRIQQVVRGDSAAYFCASSPQSPGQGKNIQYFGAGTRLSVL.

J is TRBJ1-4 and V is TRBV27; no reliable D call. This CDR3 is built from 16 residues. Trimming took 4 bases from V and 7 from J, leaving 19 bases between them. Germline CDR1 is MNHEY and CDR2 is SMNVEV (reference sequence). CDR3 region: CASSYVRALGSEKLFF. CDR3 sequence (DNA): TGTGCCAGCAGTTACGTTAGGGCGCTGGGGAGTGAAAAACTGTTTTTT. Using reference TRBV27 and TRBJ1-4 for the parts outside the CDR3, the full variable domain is EAQVTQNPRYLITVTGKKLTVTCSQNMNHEYMSWYRQDPGLGLRQIYYSMNVEVTDKGDVPEGYKVSRKEKRNFPLILESPSPNQTSLYFCASSYVRALGSEKLFFGSGTQLSVL.

This clone was observed a single time. V and J are TRBV29-1 and TRBJ2-5; D gene ambiguous. CDR3 length equals 12 residues. Trimming took 4 bases from V and 5 from J, leaving 11 bases between them. Germline V gene lookup returns CDR1 SQVTM and CDR2 ANQGSEA. The CDR3 coding sequence is TGCAGCGTTGTCCAGGCCGGGGAGACCCAGTACTTC. Its translation is CSVVQAGETQYF.